This T cell receptor beta chain derives from a study of blood T cell repertoires in COVID-19. Study details: Samples came from the United States, Italy and Spain, spanning acute and convalescent COVID-19. The analysed material was cDNA or gDNA that came from T cells, B-cell-depleted T cells, or PBMCs.

Methods used by the authors: Amplification of reference gene primers provided the estimated nucleated cell counts. The protocol was immunoSEQ multiplex PCR, while the TCRdb copy is restricted to in-frame clones and leaves out a portion. The V and J calls and clone size come from that table; D and trimming were worked out from the DNA. The table has around 110,000 clones, approximately 80% seen once; the top ten hold less than 9%. CDR1 and CDR2 (germline): MNHEY, SMNVEV (reference sequence). CDR3 length: 15 amino acids. The J segment lost 5 bases and the V segment lost 4 bases, leaving 5 bases of the junction unmatched.

The chain recombines TRBV27 with TRBJ2-5; 12 bases line up with TRBD2. The receptor was isolated from a man aged 65 to 85 with active or convalescent COVID-19. The sequencing sample was made of peripheral blood. CDR3 protein: CASSSLAGGWETQYF. The CDR3 DNA reads as TGTGCCAGCAGTTCACTAGCGGGAGGCTGGGAGACCCAGTACTTC.